This T cell receptor beta chain was sequenced in a study of shared T cell receptors in the human thymus. The assay was immunoSEQ multiplex PCR, and TCRdb's table has in-frame clones only and misses some. This table has 450,000 to 650,000 clones, more than 75% appearing once. CDR3 size: 17 residues. The V gene's germline CDR1 is MDHEN and CDR2 SYDVKM. Unmatched junction bases numbered 25, after V lost 10 bases and J lost 7 bases. These same records also appear under a second study, on human thymus T cells. That work states: Unrelated individuals had highly overlapping thymic repertoires, as reported in related research.

This chain connects TRBV28 to TRBJ2-7, with 7 bases aligning to TRBD2. The sequence was collected from a boy under three years old with a congenital heart defect. The sample consisted of thymocytes. CDR3 protein: CATSPAGACLTLREQYF. CDR3 nucleotides: TGTGCCACCTCGCCCGCGGGAGCATGTTTAACCCTGAGGGAGCAGTACTTC.